This T cell receptor (beta chain) was captured by sequencing in a study of cytomegalovirus exposure and HLA in healthy donors. General study findings and limits: The classifier reportedly diagnosed cytomegalovirus status with high sensitivity and specificity. A later analysis reportedly identified an Asian-associated ancestry cluster as carrying fewer N-insertions than the 666-donor mean. The listing of 150 to 200 TCR beta chains classed them as cytomegalovirus-associated.

The junction had 4 bases not matched to a gene; V was cut back by 3 bases and J by 7 bases. The CDR3 sequence is 16 residues long. The germline gives CDR1 MNHNS, CDR2 SASEGT. 60 Vbeta and 13 Jbeta primers were used in PCR. Original data processing: The authors later counted approximately 80 million unique TCR beta chains, some 12 million of them shared. Assay used: immunoSEQ multiplex PCR; TCRdb lists only in-frame clones, some missing. V and J calls and clone size come straight from that table; D and trimming were deduced from the DNA. The sample lists about 130,000 clones; 75% to 85% were seen once. Details on this clone: What it binds is unknown.

V gene TRBV6-1 combines with J gene TRBJ2-3, with 16 bases fitting TRBD2. This receptor was obtained from a man between 40 and 49 years old in good health and CMV-seronegative. Sequencing used PBMCs. CDR3 bases: TGTGCCAGCAGTGAGGGACTAGCGGGGGGGCCATATACGCAGTATTTT. Encoded protein: CASSEGLAGGPYTQYF.